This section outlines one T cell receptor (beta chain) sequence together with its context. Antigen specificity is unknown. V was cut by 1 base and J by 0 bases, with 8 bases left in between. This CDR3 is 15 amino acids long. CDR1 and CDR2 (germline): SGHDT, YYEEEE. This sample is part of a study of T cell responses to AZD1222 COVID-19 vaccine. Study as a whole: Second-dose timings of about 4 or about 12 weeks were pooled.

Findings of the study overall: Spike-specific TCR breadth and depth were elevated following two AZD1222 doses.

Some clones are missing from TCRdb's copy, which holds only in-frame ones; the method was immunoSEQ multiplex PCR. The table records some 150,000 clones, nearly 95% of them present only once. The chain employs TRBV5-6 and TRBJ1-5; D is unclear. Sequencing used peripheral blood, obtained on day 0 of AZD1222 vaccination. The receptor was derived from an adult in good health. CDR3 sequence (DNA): TGTGCCAGCAGCTTGATGCGGGTTAGCAATCAGCCCCAGCATTTT. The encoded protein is CASSLMRVSNQPQHF.